Below are 10 T cell receptor beta chains sequenced from a single sample in a study of CD8 T cells in Susac syndrome. Random hexamers were used to reverse transcribe roughly 0.45 to 1 ug of RNA. MiXCR was run by TCRdb on the immunoSEQ multiplex PCR reads, yielding one entry per CDR3 protein. In the table there are approximately 210,000 distinct CDR3 sequences, 94% of which are singletons. Sequenced input: CD4+ T cells from PBMCs. The receptors stem from a human donor with Susac syndrome.

The chain employs TRBV28 and TRBJ2-5; D remains unclear. Germline V gene data show CDR1 as MDHEN and CDR2 as SYDVKM. V was cut by 4 bases and J by 4 bases, with 10 bases left in between. The CDR3 spans 13 residues. CDR3: CASSYPGRETQYF. The CDR3 DNA sequence: TGTGCCAGCAGTTATCCGGGTAGAGAGACCCAGTACTTC. Complete variable domain (other parts from reference TRBV28 and TRBJ2-5): DVKVTQSSRYLVKRTGEKVFLECVQDMDHENMFWYRQDPGLGLRLIYFSYDVKMKEKGDIPEGYSVSREKKERFSLILESASTNQTSMYLCASSYPGRETQYFGPGTRLLVL.

The chain carries TRBV3-1 and TRBJ2-2; TRBD1 agrees at 8 bases. The trim removed 3 bases at V and 4 bases at J, leaving 7 bases unmatched. The CDR3 is 16 amino acids. In germline, CDR1 is LGHDT, CDR2 YNNKEL (reference sequence). In DNA, the CDR3 is TGTGCCAGCAGCCACTTACAGGGGGTCCTCACCGGGGAGCTGTTTTTT. Translated, it gives CASSHLQGVLTGELFF. The variable domain in full, completed from reference TRBV3-1 and TRBJ2-2, reads DTAVSQTPKYLVTQMGNDKSIKCEQNLGHDTMYWYKQDSKKFLKIMFSYNNKELIINETVPNRFSPKSPDKAHLNLHINSLELGDSAVYFCASSHLQGVLTGELFFGEGSRLTVL.

V is TRBV20-1 and J is TRBJ2-7, with TRBD1 matching over 9 bases. The trim removed 1 base at V and 7 bases at J, leaving 8 bases unmatched. Germline-derived CDR1 and CDR2 are DFQATT and SNEGSKA (reference sequence). The CDR3 loop spans 14 amino acids. The CDR3 nucleotides are TGCAGTGCTAGAGCCTGGACAGGGGAGGATGAGCAGTACTTC. Protein: CSARAWTGEDEQYF.

The J gene is TRBJ2-3, the V gene TRBV7-3, with 10 bases identical to TRBD2. The germline V gene encodes CDR1 SGHTA and CDR2 FQGTGA. The CDR3 is made up of 15 amino acids. Losses at the gene ends were 5 bases for V and 9 bases for J; bases not matched to a gene: 11. Written as DNA, the CDR3 is TGTGCCAGCAGCCCTCAGCGGGGGGGCCTAGGAACGCAGTATTTT. Translating gives CASSPQRGGLGTQYF.

The V call is TRBV20-1, the J call TRBJ2-6; weak D call: TRBD1 (5 bases). Germline V gives CDR1 DFQATT, CDR2 SNEGSKA (reference sequence). This CDR3 is 16 amino acids long. The CDR3, as DNA: TGCAGGCCTTCGGGCAGGGAAGGTTCTGGGGCCAACGTCCTGACTTTC. Protein: CRPSGREGSGANVLTF.

The gene calls are TRBV20-1 and TRBJ2-7, with 8 bases fitting TRBD2. CDR1 is DFQATT, CDR2 SNEGSKA, per germline (reference sequence). The CDR3 runs 15 residues. The V gene end was trimmed by 5 bases and the J gene end by 3 bases; junction bases not matched to a gene: 12. The CDR3 bases are TGCAGTGCTCTAAAAGAGGGGACTAGTGACTACGAGCAGTACTTC. As protein: CSALKEGTSDYEQYF.

The chain combines TRBV6-5 with TRBJ1-1; 7 bases line up with TRBD1. The V segment lost 6 bases and the J segment 6 bases; nucleotides outside the gene matches: 13. CDR3 length: 15 residues. The germline V gene has CDR1 MNHEY and CDR2 SVGAGI. The CDR3 bases are TGTGCCAGCAGCCCCCCTACAGGGGTTCGGGCTGAAGCTTTCTTT. It yields the protein CASSPPTGVRAEAFF.

This rearrangement joins TRBV30 to TRBJ1-4; no clear D gene. CDR1 and CDR2 from the germline V gene are GTSNPN and SVGIG (reference sequence). The germline V and J ends were trimmed by 5 bases and 4 bases, with 8 bases remaining between them. The CDR3 covers 12 residues. CDR3: CAWEQYNEKLFF. The CDR3 DNA follows: TGTGCCTGGGAACAGTATAATGAAAAACTGTTTTTT. Full variable domain (missing parts from reference TRBV30 and TRBJ1-4): SQTIHQWPATLVQPVGSPLSLECTVEGTSNPNLYWYRQAAGRGLQLLFYSVGIGQISSEVPQNLSASRPQDRQFILSSKKLLLSDSGFYLCAWEQYNEKLFFGSGTQLSVL.

The chain recombines TRBV20-1 with TRBJ1-2; TRBD1 matches 7 bases. Losses at the gene ends were 5 bases for V and 3 bases for J; bases not matched to a gene: 3. Germline CDR1 reads DFQATT; CDR2 reads SNEGSKA (reference sequence). The CDR3 length is 12 residues. Here the CDR3 DNA reads TGCAGTGCTGCGACAGGGTACTATGGCTACACCTTC. Encoded protein: CSAATGYYGYTF.

The chain recombines TRBV6-2 or TRBV6-3 with TRBJ1-1, with 10 bases identical to TRBD1. Losses at the gene ends were 4 bases for V and 0 bases for J; bases not matched to a gene: 8. The germline V gene encodes CDR1 MNHEY and CDR2 SVGEGT. The CDR3 loop spans 17 amino acids. This chain's CDR3 is CASSSRTGGKLNTEAFF. The CDR3 region has the DNA TGTGCCAGCAGTTCAAGGACAGGGGGGAAGTTGAACACTGAAGCTTTCTTT.